This T cell receptor beta chain was documented in a study of shared clonotypes between healthy human individuals. Here immunoSEQ multiplex PCR was the method, and the copy in TCRdb shows in-frame clones only, minus some. Counted here are more than 2 million clones, approximately 94% occurring once; the ten biggest clones make up 0.85% to 1.3%. It was CD45RO-negative cells, positively selected for CCR7, that made up naive CD8 cells, with terminally differentiated effector memory CD45RA+ cells excluded. Trimming took 4 bases from V and 1 from J, leaving 19 bases between them. Per germline, CDR1 SQVTM and CDR2 ANQGSEA. CDR3 length equals 16 residues.

The source of this sequence is a man in his late teens or twenties in good health. J is TRBJ1-1 and V is TRBV29-1; D may be TRBD1 (6 bases). The source material was naive CD8+ T cells sorted from blood. CDR3 nucleotides: TGCAGCGTTGTCCCTCCGGGGGGCACGAAGAACACTGAAGCTTTCTTT. Its translation: CSVVPPGGTKNTEAFF.